Listed below are T cell receptor beta chains from one sample, sequenced in a study of blood T cells in healthy people across ages. TCRdb passed the 5' RACE reads through MiXCR, listing each CDR3 protein once. The repertoire consists of approximately 1,000,000 distinct CDR3 sequences, with more than 30% occurring once and the leading ten covering around 13%. Sequenced input: blood. These receptors originate from a man between 18 and 29 years old in good health. The CDR3 runs from the conserved cysteine through the conserved F or W. The D gene is left open where the match is weak. A row's size may be missing; if present it is once, few, many or a size class.

J gene: TRBJ2-1
D gene: TRBD2
V gene: TRBV12-3/TRBV12-4
clone size: -
CDR3 DNA: TGTGCCAGCAGTCCCGGGACTAGTTTGCCCAACAATGAGCAGTTCTTC
CDR3 protein: CASSPGTSLPNNEQFF

J gene: TRBJ2-1
D gene: TRBD2
V gene: TRBV2
clone size: -
CDR3 DNA: TGTGCCGCCCCGGGGTTGACTAGCGAATCCTACAATGAGCAGTTCTTC
CDR3 protein: CAAPGLTSESYNEQFF

J gene: TRBJ1-2
D gene: -
V gene: TRBV6-1
clone size: -
CDR3 DNA: TGTGCCAGCAGTGAAGGAAAAGGGTCCTATGGCTACACCTTC
CDR3 protein: CASSEGKGSYGYTF

J gene: TRBJ1-2
D gene: -
V gene: TRBV20-1
clone size: few
CDR3 DNA: TGCAGTGCCCGGGTTGGGCAGGGTCTTGGCTACACCTTC
CDR3 protein: CSARVGQGLGYTF

J gene: TRBJ1-5
D gene: -
V gene: TRBV15
clone size: -
CDR3 DNA: TGTGCCACCAGCAGACCAACCCCTTTAACTTTTGGCAATCAGCCCCAGCATTTT
CDR3 protein: CATSRPTPLTFGNQPQHF

J gene: TRBJ1-2
D gene: -
V gene: TRBV20-1
clone size: -
CDR3 DNA: TGCAGTGCTCCCGGTCCGTCCTATGGCTACACCTTC
CDR3 protein: CSAPGPSYGYTF

J gene: TRBJ2-7
D gene: -
V gene: TRBV10-3
clone size: many
CDR3 DNA: TGTGCCATCAGTGAGGGACTACCAAGTTTGTACTTC
CDR3 protein: CAISEGLPSLYF

J gene: TRBJ2-1
D gene: TRBD2
V gene: TRBV18
clone size: few
CDR3 DNA: TGTGCCAGCTCACCGCGCGGGACTAGAAGGCATGGTGAGCAGTTCTTC
CDR3 protein: CASSPRGTRRHGEQFF

J gene: TRBJ2-6
D gene: -
V gene: TRBV5-1
clone size: few
CDR3 DNA: TGCGCCAGCAGCTTGTCAAGGGGGTTAGCTGGGGCCAACGTCCTGACTTTC
CDR3 protein: CASSLSRGLAGANVLTF

J gene: TRBJ1-6
D gene: -
V gene: TRBV5-1
clone size: few
CDR3 DNA: TGCGCCAGCAGCTTGGCTCGGCCAGGGACTTATAATTCACCCCTCCACTTT
CDR3 protein: CASSLARPGTYNSPLHF

J gene: TRBJ1-2
D gene: -
V gene: TRBV5-5
clone size: -
CDR3 DNA: TGTGCCAGCCAACGGGACCAACTTTCTGGCTACACCTTC
CDR3 protein: CASQRDQLSGYTF

J gene: TRBJ1-1
D gene: -
V gene: TRBV5-1
clone size: few
CDR3 DNA: TGTGCCAGCAGCTTCCGCGGATTGAACACTGAAGCTTTCTTT
CDR3 protein: CASSFRGLNTEAFF

J gene: TRBJ2-3
D gene: -
V gene: TRBV6-1
clone size: -
CDR3 DNA: TGTGCCAGCAGCCGGGACTGGGGCACAGATACGCAGTATTTT
CDR3 protein: CASSRDWGTDTQYF

J gene: TRBJ2-7
D gene: -
V gene: TRBV7-3
clone size: few
CDR3 DNA: TGTGCCAGCAGCTTAGCTTCAGGGCGCTCCTACGAGCAGTACTTC
CDR3 protein: CASSLASGRSYEQYF

J gene: TRBJ2-3
D gene: -
V gene: TRBV28
clone size: -
CDR3 DNA: TGTGCCAGCAAGGGAGATACGCAGTATTTT
CDR3 protein: CASKGDTQYF

J gene: TRBJ1-1
D gene: TRBD1
V gene: TRBV9
clone size: few
CDR3 DNA: TGTGCCAGCAGCGCCCGGACAGGGGGCATGAACACTGAAGCTTTCTTT
CDR3 protein: CASSARTGGMNTEAFF

J gene: TRBJ2-1
D gene: -
V gene: TRBV28
clone size: -
CDR3 DNA: TGTGCCAGCAGTTTCCAGGCATACAATGAGCAGTTCTTC
CDR3 protein: CASSFQAYNEQFF

J gene: TRBJ1-4
D gene: -
V gene: TRBV15
clone size: -
CDR3 DNA: TGTGCCACCAGCAGAGATCTTTTGGGTCGACAGGTTGAAAAACTGTTTTTT
CDR3 protein: CATSRDLLGRQVEKLFF

J gene: TRBJ1-2
D gene: -
V gene: TRBV14
clone size: -
CDR3 DNA: TGTGCCAGCAGCCTCGACAGCTGTGGCTACACCTTC
CDR3 protein: CASSLDSCGYTF

J gene: TRBJ2-2
D gene: -
V gene: TRBV20-1
clone size: -
CDR3 DNA: TGCAGTGCTAGAGATCGGAGGGGGGTCGGGGAGCTGTTTTTT
CDR3 protein: CSARDRRGVGELFF

J gene: TRBJ1-2
D gene: -
V gene: TRBV18
clone size: -
CDR3 DNA: TGTGCCAGCTCAGGGGAGACGGATTATGGCTACACCTTC
CDR3 protein: CASSGETDYGYTF

J gene: TRBJ2-1
D gene: -
V gene: TRBV9
clone size: -
CDR3 DNA: TGTGCCAGCAGCGTAGGGTGGGCGGGGAGCTCCTACAATGAGCAGTTCTTC
CDR3 protein: CASSVGWAGSSYNEQFF

J gene: TRBJ2-3
D gene: -
V gene: TRBV20-1
clone size: -
CDR3 DNA: TGCAGTGCGACGGCCCCCGGGACCCCCACAGATACGCAGTATTTT
CDR3 protein: CSATAPGTPTDTQYF

J gene: TRBJ2-2
D gene: TRBD1
V gene: TRBV7-8
clone size: -
CDR3 DNA: TGTGCCAGCAGCTCCAATGAGGGGGCTCTTCACACCGGGGAGCTGTTTTTT
CDR3 protein: CASSSNEGALHTGELFF

J gene: TRBJ2-7
D gene: TRBD2
V gene: TRBV20-1
clone size: few
CDR3 DNA: TGCAGTGCTAGACGACTAGCGGGGGGTAACGACGAGCAGTACTTC
CDR3 protein: CSARRLAGGNDEQYF

J gene: TRBJ2-2
D gene: TRBD2
V gene: TRBV6-2/TRBV6-3
clone size: -
CDR3 DNA: TGTGCCAGCAGTTATCTTACTAGCGGGGAAGCGAACACCGGGGAGCTGTTTTTT
CDR3 protein: CASSYLTSGEANTGELFF

J gene: TRBJ2-1
D gene: TRBD1
V gene: TRBV12-3/TRBV12-4
clone size: many
CDR3 DNA: TGTGCCAGCAGTTTCAGACAGGGACGTCTAAATGAGCAGTTCTTC
CDR3 protein: CASSFRQGRLNEQFF

J gene: TRBJ2-7
D gene: -
V gene: TRBV4-3
clone size: few
CDR3 DNA: TGCGCCAGCAGCCAAGATCCGGCAGGGCCCTCCTACGAGCAGTACTTC
CDR3 protein: CASSQDPAGPSYEQYF

J gene: TRBJ1-2
D gene: -
V gene: TRBV6-6
clone size: -
CDR3 DNA: TGTGCCGGCAGTTACACGGGGTATGGTTACACCTTC
CDR3 protein: CAGSYTGYGYTF

J gene: TRBJ2-3
D gene: -
V gene: TRBV6-1
clone size: few
CDR3 DNA: TGTGCCAGCAGCGAAGCCCTTACAGTCACAGATACGCAGTATTTT
CDR3 protein: CASSEALTVTDTQYF

J gene: TRBJ1-2
D gene: -
V gene: TRBV7-9
clone size: -
CDR3 DNA: TGTTCCAGCAGCCTTCGGATCTATGGCTACACCTTC
CDR3 protein: CSSSLRIYGYTF

J gene: TRBJ2-4
D gene: -
V gene: TRBV9
clone size: -
CDR3 DNA: TGTGCCAGCAGCGCCCGGCTTGGTGGGGATGAGCAGTACTTC
CDR3 protein: CASSARLGGDEQYF

J gene: TRBJ2-7
D gene: -
V gene: TRBV27
clone size: -
CDR3 DNA: TGTGCCAGCAGTTCCCTTCCACCTTCAGACGGGGACCACGAGCAGTACTTC
CDR3 protein: CASSSLPPSDGDHEQYF

J gene: TRBJ1-4
D gene: -
V gene: TRBV4-2
clone size: few
CDR3 DNA: TGTGCCAGCAGCCAAGATGGGGGCAGAGTTAATGAAAAACTGTTTTTT
CDR3 protein: CASSQDGGRVNEKLFF

J gene: TRBJ1-1
D gene: -
V gene: TRBV20-1
clone size: -
CDR3 DNA: TGCAGTGCTAGAGATTCGCCGGGCACTGAAGCTTTCTTT
CDR3 protein: CSARDSPGTEAFF

J gene: TRBJ1-2
D gene: -
V gene: TRBV3-1
clone size: few
CDR3 DNA: TGTGCCAGCAGCCAACTGAACAGGGTCCATGGCTACACCTTC
CDR3 protein: CASSQLNRVHGYTF

J gene: TRBJ1-1
D gene: -
V gene: TRBV6-2/TRBV6-3
clone size: once
CDR3 DNA: TGTGCCAGCACCCCGGGGAAGGGACCCATGAACACTGAAGCTTTCTTT
CDR3 protein: CASTPGKGPMNTEAFF

J gene: TRBJ2-1
D gene: -
V gene: TRBV7-8
clone size: once
CDR3 DNA: TGTGCCAGCAGCACCCGAGGGGGAGGGATCAATGAGCAGTTCTTC
CDR3 protein: CASSTRGGGINEQFF

J gene: TRBJ1-5
D gene: -
V gene: TRBV20-1
clone size: -
CDR3 DNA: TGCAGTGTACAGACGGGATATCAGCCCCAGCATTTT
CDR3 protein: CSVQTGYQPQHF

J gene: TRBJ2-1
D gene: -
V gene: TRBV20-1
clone size: -
CDR3 DNA: TGCAGTGCCCCCGCTACACAAGGAGCCTACAATGAGCAGTTCTTC
CDR3 protein: CSAPATQGAYNEQFF

J gene: TRBJ2-3
D gene: -
V gene: TRBV19
clone size: -
CDR3 DNA: TGTGCCAGTAACTCAGGCAGCATGTATTTT
CDR3 protein: CASNSGSMYF

J gene: TRBJ2-5
D gene: TRBD1
V gene: TRBV12-3/TRBV12-4
clone size: -
CDR3 DNA: TGTGCCAGCAGTGCAGGGGGTTCGGGGGAGACCCAGTACTTC
CDR3 protein: CASSAGGSGETQYF

J gene: TRBJ1-1
D gene: TRBD1
V gene: TRBV6-2/TRBV6-3
clone size: -
CDR3 DNA: TGTGCCAGCAGCCAGAGGGGACAGGGAATGACGGCTTTCTTT
CDR3 protein: CASSQRGQGMTAFF

J gene: TRBJ1-1
D gene: -
V gene: TRBV12-3/TRBV12-4
clone size: -
CDR3 DNA: TGTGCCAGCAGTCCCGTGGCGGGTCACACTGAAGCTTTCTTT
CDR3 protein: CASSPVAGHTEAFF

J gene: TRBJ2-2
D gene: TRBD1
V gene: TRBV7-9
clone size: few
CDR3 DNA: TGTGCCAGCAGCTCGAACCCGAGACAGGGTATTGGGTACACCGGGGAGCTGTTTTTT
CDR3 protein: CASSSNPRQGIGYTGELFF

J gene: TRBJ1-1
D gene: -
V gene: TRBV7-3
clone size: -
CDR3 DNA: TGTGCCAGCAGCCCCATCGGACAGCAGCCAGGTGACACTGAAGCTTTCTTT
CDR3 protein: CASSPIGQQPGDTEAFF

J gene: TRBJ1-6
D gene: -
V gene: TRBV20-1
clone size: -
CDR3 DNA: TGCAGTGCTAGAGCCCCTCCCCAGAGTATCTATAATTCACCCCTCCACTTT
CDR3 protein: CSARAPPQSIYNSPLHF

J gene: TRBJ2-7
D gene: TRBD2
V gene: TRBV4-3
clone size: once
CDR3 DNA: TGCGCCAGCAGCCCTCTAACGGGGGGGGCTTCCAATGAGCAGTACTTC
CDR3 protein: CASSPLTGGASNEQYF

J gene: TRBJ2-7
D gene: TRBD2
V gene: TRBV10-3
clone size: many
CDR3 DNA: TGTGCCGCCTGCAGCGGGGCCTTGTCCTACGAGCAGTACTTC
CDR3 protein: CAACSGALSYEQYF

J gene: TRBJ1-2
D gene: -
V gene: TRBV15
clone size: few
CDR3 DNA: TGTGCCACCAGCAGAGATGGCAGTTTCACCTTC
CDR3 protein: CATSRDGSFTF

J gene: TRBJ2-3
D gene: TRBD2
V gene: TRBV12-3/TRBV12-4
clone size: many
CDR3 DNA: TGTGCCAGCAGTCTCTCCGCGGGAGCAGATACGCAGTATTTT
CDR3 protein: CASSLSAGADTQYF

J gene: TRBJ2-7
D gene: TRBD2
V gene: TRBV20-1
clone size: -
CDR3 DNA: TGCAGTGCTTGGGGGGGGTTCTACAATGAGCAGTACTTC
CDR3 protein: CSAWGGFYNEQYF

J gene: TRBJ2-3
D gene: -
V gene: TRBV24-1
clone size: few
CDR3 DNA: TGTGCCACCAGTGGCTGGGACGGCACAGATACGCAGTATTTT
CDR3 protein: CATSGWDGTDTQYF

J gene: TRBJ1-5
D gene: -
V gene: TRBV20-1
clone size: few
CDR3 DNA: TGCAGTGCCATTGACCAGGGGAGAAATCAGCCCCAGCATTTT
CDR3 protein: CSAIDQGRNQPQHF

J gene: TRBJ2-7
D gene: TRBD2
V gene: TRBV10-3
clone size: -
CDR3 DNA: TGTGCCATCAATGAGTCCGGGACTAGCGGGTCCTACGAGCAGTACTTC
CDR3 protein: CAINESGTSGSYEQYF

J gene: TRBJ2-3
D gene: TRBD2
V gene: TRBV3-1
clone size: -
CDR3 DNA: TGTGCCAGCAGCCAGCTTAGTCCTAGCGGGGGGAGAAGCACAGATACGCAGTATTTT
CDR3 protein: CASSQLSPSGGRSTDTQYF

J gene: TRBJ1-6
D gene: -
V gene: TRBV3-1
clone size: -
CDR3 DNA: TGTGCCAGCAGCCAGGCAGAGGCTTTTAATTCACCCCTCCACTTT
CDR3 protein: CASSQAEAFNSPLHF

J gene: TRBJ2-7
D gene: -
V gene: TRBV11-2
clone size: -
CDR3 DNA: TGTGCCAGCAGCTTAGTACTGGGGCCTAACTACGAGCAGTACTTC
CDR3 protein: CASSLVLGPNYEQYF

J gene: TRBJ2-7
D gene: TRBD1
V gene: TRBV6-6
clone size: few
CDR3 DNA: TGTGCCAGCAGTTACTCCGGGACAGGGGTGAAAGAGCAGTACTTC
CDR3 protein: CASSYSGTGVKEQYF

J gene: TRBJ1-1
D gene: -
V gene: TRBV14
clone size: -
CDR3 DNA: TGTGCCAGCAGCCAAGATGCGTTCTGGGGGGGGGACACTGAAGCTTTCTTT
CDR3 protein: CASSQDAFWGGDTEAFF